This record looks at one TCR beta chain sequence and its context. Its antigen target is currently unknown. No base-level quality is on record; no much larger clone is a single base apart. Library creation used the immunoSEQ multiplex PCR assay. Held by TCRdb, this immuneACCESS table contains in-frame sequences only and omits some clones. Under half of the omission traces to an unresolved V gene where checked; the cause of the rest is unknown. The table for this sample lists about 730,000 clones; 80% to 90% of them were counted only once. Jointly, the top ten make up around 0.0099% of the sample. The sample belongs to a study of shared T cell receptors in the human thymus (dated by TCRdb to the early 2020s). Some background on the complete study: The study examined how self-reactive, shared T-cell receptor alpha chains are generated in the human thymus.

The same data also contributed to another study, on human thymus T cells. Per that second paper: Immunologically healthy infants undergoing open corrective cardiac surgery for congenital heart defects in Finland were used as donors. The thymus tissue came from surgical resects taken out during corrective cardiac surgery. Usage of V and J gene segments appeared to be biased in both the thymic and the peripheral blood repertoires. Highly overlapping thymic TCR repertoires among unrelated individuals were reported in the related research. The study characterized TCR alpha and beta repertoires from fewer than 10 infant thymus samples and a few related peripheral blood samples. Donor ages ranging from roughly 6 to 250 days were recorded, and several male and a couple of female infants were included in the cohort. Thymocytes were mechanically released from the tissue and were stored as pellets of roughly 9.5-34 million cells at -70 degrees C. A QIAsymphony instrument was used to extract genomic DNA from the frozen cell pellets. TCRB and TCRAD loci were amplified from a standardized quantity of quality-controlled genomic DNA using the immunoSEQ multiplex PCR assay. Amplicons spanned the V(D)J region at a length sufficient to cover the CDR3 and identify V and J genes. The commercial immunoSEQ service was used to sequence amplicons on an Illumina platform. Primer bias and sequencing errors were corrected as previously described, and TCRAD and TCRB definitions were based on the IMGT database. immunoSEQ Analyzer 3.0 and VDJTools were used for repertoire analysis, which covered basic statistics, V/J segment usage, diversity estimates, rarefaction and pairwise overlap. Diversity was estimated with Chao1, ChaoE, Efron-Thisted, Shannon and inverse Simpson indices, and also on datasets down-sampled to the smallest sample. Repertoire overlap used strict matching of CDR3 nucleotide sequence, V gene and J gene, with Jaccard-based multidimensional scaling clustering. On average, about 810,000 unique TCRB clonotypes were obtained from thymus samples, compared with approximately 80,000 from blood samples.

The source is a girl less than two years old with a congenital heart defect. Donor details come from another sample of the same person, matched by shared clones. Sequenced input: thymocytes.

The sequence in DNA is TGTGCCTGGAGACGACAGGGGTCCCGGAACACTGAAGCTTTCTTT. Translated, it reads CAWRRQGSRNTEAFF. The chain links TRBV30 with TRBJ1-1, with TRBD1 identical over 8 junction bases. CDR1 and CDR2 are drawn from the germline V gene (reference sequence): GTSNPN, SVGIG. Reading from cysteine to phenylalanine, the CDR3 counts 15 amino acids. The retained sequence is limited to the CDR3, 45 bases, with the frame set at the first base. V has 3 bases trimmed and J has 1 base trimmed; junction bases matching no gene number 7.